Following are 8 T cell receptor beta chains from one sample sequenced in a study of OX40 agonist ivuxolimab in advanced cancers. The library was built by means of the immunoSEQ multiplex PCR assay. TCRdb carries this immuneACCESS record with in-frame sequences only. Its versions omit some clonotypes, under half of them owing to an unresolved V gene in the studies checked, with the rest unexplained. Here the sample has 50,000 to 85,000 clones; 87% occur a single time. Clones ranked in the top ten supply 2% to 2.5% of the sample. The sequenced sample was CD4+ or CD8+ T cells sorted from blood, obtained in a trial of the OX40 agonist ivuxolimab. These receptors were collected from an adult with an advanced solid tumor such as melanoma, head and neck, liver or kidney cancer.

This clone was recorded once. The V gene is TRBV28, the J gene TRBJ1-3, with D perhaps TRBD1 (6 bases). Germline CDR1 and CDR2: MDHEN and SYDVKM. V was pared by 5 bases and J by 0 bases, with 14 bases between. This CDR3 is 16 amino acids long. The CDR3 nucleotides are TGTGCCAGCAGTAAAGGGGGGAAACACTCTGGAAACACCATATATTTT. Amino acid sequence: CASSKGGKHSGNTIYF.

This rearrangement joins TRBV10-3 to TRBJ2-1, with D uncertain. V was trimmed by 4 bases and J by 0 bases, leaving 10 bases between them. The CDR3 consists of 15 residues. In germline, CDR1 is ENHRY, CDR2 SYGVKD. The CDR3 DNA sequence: TGTGCCATCAGTGCGAGCGTGAGCTCCTACAATGAGCAGTTCTTC. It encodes CAISASVSSYNEQFF.

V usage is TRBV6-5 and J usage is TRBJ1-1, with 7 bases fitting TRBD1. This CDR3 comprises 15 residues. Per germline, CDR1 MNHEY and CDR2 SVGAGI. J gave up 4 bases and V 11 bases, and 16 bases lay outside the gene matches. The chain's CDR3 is CAARRQGTVGTEAFF. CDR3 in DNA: TGTGCCGCCCGAAGACAGGGCACGGTGGGCACTGAAGCTTTCTTT.

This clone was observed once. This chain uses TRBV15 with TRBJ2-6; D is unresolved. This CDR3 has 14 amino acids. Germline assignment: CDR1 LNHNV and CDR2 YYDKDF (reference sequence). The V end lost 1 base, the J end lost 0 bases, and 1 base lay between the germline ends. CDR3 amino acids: CATSRASGANVLTF. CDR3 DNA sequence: TGTGCCACCAGCAGAGCCTCTGGGGCCAACGTCCTGACTTTC.

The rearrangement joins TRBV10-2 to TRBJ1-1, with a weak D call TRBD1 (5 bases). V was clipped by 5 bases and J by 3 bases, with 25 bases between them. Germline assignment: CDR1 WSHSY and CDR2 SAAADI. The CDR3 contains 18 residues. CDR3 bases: TGCGCCAGCAGTCGGGGAAGGGGACTATCGATTGAGGACACTGAAGCTTTCTTT. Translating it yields CASSRGRGLSIEDTEAFF.

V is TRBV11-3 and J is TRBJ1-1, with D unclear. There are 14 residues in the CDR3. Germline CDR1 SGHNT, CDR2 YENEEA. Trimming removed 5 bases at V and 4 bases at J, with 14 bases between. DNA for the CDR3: TGTGCCAGCAGCCCCCGTGCGGGGAGCACTGAAGCTTTCTTT. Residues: CASSPRAGSTEAFF.

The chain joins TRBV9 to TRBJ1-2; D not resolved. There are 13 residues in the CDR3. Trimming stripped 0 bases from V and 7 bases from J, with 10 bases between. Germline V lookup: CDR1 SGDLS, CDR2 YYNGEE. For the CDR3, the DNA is TGTGCCAGCAGCGTAGATGAGTACGCTGGCTACACCTTC. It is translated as CASSVDEYAGYTF. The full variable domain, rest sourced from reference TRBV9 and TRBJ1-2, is DSGVTQTPKHLITATGQRVTLRCSPRSGDLSVYWYQQSLDQGLQFLIQYYNGEERAKGNILERFSAQQFPDLHSELNLSSLELGDSALYFCASSVDEYAGYTFGSGTRLTVV.

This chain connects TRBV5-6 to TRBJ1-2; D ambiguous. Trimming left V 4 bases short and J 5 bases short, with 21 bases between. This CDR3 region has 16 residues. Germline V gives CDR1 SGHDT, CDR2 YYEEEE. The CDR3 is CASSNTKLSGVYGYTF. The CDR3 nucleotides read TGTGCCAGCAGCAACACGAAGCTAAGCGGGGTTTATGGCTACACCTTC. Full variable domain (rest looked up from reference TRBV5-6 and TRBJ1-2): DAGVTQSPTHLIKTRGQQVTLRCSPKSGHDTVSWYQQALGQGPQFIFQYYEEEERQRGNFPDRFSGHQFPNYSSELNVNALLLGDSALYLCASSNTKLSGVYGYTFGSGTRLTVV.